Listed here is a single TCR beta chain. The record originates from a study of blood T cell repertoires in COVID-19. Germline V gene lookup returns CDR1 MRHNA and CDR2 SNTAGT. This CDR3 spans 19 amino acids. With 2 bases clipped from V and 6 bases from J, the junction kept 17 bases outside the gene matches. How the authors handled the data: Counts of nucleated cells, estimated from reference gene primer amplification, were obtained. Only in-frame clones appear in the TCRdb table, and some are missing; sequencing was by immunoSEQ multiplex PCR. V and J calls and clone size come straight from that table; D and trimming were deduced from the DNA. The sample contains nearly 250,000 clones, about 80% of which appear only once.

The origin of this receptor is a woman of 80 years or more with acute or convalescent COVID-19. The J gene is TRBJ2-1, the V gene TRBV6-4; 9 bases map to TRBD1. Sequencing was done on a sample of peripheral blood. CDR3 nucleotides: TGTGCCAGCAGTGACCATATTACCGTGGGGACAGGGTCTGTCAATGAGCAGTTCTTC. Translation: CASSDHITVGTGSVNEQFF.